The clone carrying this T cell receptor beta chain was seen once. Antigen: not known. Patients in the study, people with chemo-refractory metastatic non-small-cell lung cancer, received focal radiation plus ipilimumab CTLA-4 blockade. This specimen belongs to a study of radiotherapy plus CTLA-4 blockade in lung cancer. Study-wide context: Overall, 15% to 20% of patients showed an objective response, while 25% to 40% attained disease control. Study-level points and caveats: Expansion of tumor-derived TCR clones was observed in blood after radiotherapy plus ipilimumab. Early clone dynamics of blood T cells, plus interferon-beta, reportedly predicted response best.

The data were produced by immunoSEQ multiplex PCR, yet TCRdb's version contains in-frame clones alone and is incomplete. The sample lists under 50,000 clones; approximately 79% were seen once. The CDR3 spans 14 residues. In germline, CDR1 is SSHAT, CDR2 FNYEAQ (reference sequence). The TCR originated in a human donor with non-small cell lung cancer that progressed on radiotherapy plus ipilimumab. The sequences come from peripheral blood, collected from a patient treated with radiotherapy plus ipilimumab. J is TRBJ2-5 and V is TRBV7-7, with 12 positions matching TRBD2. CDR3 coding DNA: TGTGCTAGTGGGCTAGCGGGGGGGCAAGAGACCCAGTACTTC. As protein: CASGLAGGQETQYF.